This T cell receptor (beta chain) came from a study of blood T cell repertoires in COVID-19. There are 13 residues in the CDR3. Trimming took off 3 bases at V and 5 bases at J, with 10 bases between the two ends. The age range of participants was about 18 to 90 years, with residence in about two dozen US areas. Original data processing: For nucleated cells, counts were estimated from reference gene primer amplification. Clones were sequenced by immunoSEQ multiplex PCR, and TCRdb holds only the in-frame ones, with some missing. V and J calls and clone size come straight from that table; D and trimming were deduced from the DNA. The data show 280,000 or so clones, approximately 81% seen once. This clone was found a few times.

The chain joins TRBV12-3 or TRBV12-4 to TRBJ1-1; D is unresolved. The sample taken for sequencing was PBMCs or T cells enriched from blood (not recorded which). This TCR derives from a woman aged 50 to 60 who had recovered from COVID-19. CDR3 in amino acids: CASSLQAGTEAFF. The CDR3 bases are TGTGCCAGCAGTTTGCAGGCGGGGACTGAAGCTTTCTTT.